The 29 T cell receptor beta chains below were found in one sample sequenced in a study of cytomegalovirus exposure and HLA in healthy donors. PCR amplification relied on 60 Vbeta primers (plus 13 Jbeta primers). Sequenced by immunoSEQ multiplex PCR; TCRdb stores in-frame clones only, minus some. The sample carries roughly 280,000 clones, about 66% recorded once. The sample consisted of PBMCs. These receptors all come from a female donor in good health and CMV-seronegative.

Here the CDR3 DNA reads TGTGCCAGCAGCTTAGCTTCGTACTCTGGGGCCAACGTCCTGACTTTC. It codes for CASSLASYSGANVLTF. The rearrangement links TRBV7-6 to TRBJ2-6; D gene ambiguous. V gave up 0 bases and J gave up 0 bases, with 6 bases separating them. The CDR3 is 16 amino acids. Per the germline V gene, CDR1 is SGHVS and CDR2 is FNYEAQ. Complete variable domain (other parts from reference TRBV7-6 and TRBJ2-6): GAGVSQSPRYKVTKRGQDVALRCDPISGHVSLYWYRQALGQGPEFLTYFNYEAQQDKSGLPNDRFSAERPEGSISTLTIQRTEQRDSAMYRCASSLASYSGANVLTFGAGSRLTVL.

The V call is TRBV29-1, the J call TRBJ2-1; a possible D gene is TRBD1 (6 bases). From germline, CDR1 is SQVTM and CDR2 ANQGSEA. CDR3 length: 14 amino acids. CDR3 loop: CSSQGTNAYNEQFF. For the CDR3, the DNA is TGCAGTTCTCAGGGGACCAACGCCTACAATGAGCAGTTCTTC.

This clone was counted a single time. The chain's CDR3 is CASSLGPAGRYEQFF. CDR3 sequence (DNA): TGTGCCAGCAGCTTAGGGCCAGCGGGAAGGTATGAGCAGTTCTTC. The genes are TRBV11-2 and TRBJ2-1; 7 nucleotides align to TRBD2. This CDR3 comprises 15 residues. The V and J ends lost 1 base and 8 bases, in that order; junction bases with no gene match: 8. Germline V gene sequence: CDR1 SGHAT, CDR2 FQNNGV. Variable domain in full (rest from reference TRBV11-2 and TRBJ2-1): EAGVAQSPRYKIIEKRQSVAFWCNPISGHATLYWYQQILGQGPKLLIQFQNNGVVDDSQLPKDRFSAERLKGVDSTLKIQPAKLEDSAVYLCASSLGPAGRYEQFFGPGTRLTVL.

J is TRBJ1-5 and V is TRBV19, with a possible D match to TRBD1 (5 bases). Germline V CDR1 and CDR2: LNHDA, SQIVND (reference sequence). The CDR3 extends over 18 amino acids. Deletions cut 5 bases from V and 9 bases from J, with 29 bases between. CDR3 protein: CASSSFGEIGAGGRPQHF. In DNA form, the CDR3 reads TGTGCCAGTAGTTCCTTTGGGGAAATAGGAGCCGGGGGGAGGCCCCAGCATTTT.

This clone was seen a few times. The rearrangement links TRBV30 to TRBJ2-1; D call uncertain. Per the germline V gene, CDR1 is GTSNPN and CDR2 is SVGIG (reference sequence). The CDR3 is made up of 10 amino acids. With 3 bases removed from V and 9 bases from J, the gap between germline ends came to 6 bases. The CDR3 loop is CAWSQSEQFF. The CDR3 DNA sequence: TGTGCCTGGAGCCAGTCTGAGCAGTTCTTC.

The chain couples TRBV14 to TRBJ1-1, with D possibly matching TRBD1 (5 bases). The CDR3 is made up of 18 amino acids. Germline CDR1 is SGHDN and CDR2 is FVKESK. V shed 4 bases and J shed 1 base, with 22 bases lying between them. In DNA form, the CDR3 reads TGTGCCAGCAGCCCGGTTTCGGGCAGGGTGAACCCGAACACTGAAGCTTTCTTT. It specifies CASSPVSGRVNPNTEAFF.

The chain has TRBV5-1 and TRBJ2-1, with D perhaps matching TRBD1 (6 bases). V lost 7 bases to trimming and J lost 4 bases, with 12 bases between them. Germline V gene lookup returns CDR1 SGHRS and CDR2 YFSETQ. This CDR3 comprises 13 residues. The CDR3 bases are TGCGCCAGCCGGACAGAAATTTACAATGAGCAGTTCTTC. Protein: CASRTEIYNEQFF.

On this clone: Its ends do not fully match the called genes, so a read error is possible. The chain joins TRBV29-1 to TRBJ2-2; D might be TRBD1 (6 bases). Germline V gene lookup returns CDR1 SQVTM and CDR2 ANQGSEA. The CDR3 has 13 amino acids. The DNA of the CDR3 is TGCAGCGCTGAAGGACAGATCACCGGGGAGCTGTTTTTT. Its protein is CSAEGQITGELFF.

The J gene is TRBJ2-2, the V gene TRBV28; 7 nucleotides align to TRBD1. J gave up 5 bases and V 11 bases, and 8 bases lay outside the gene matches. The CDR3 extends over 13 amino acids. Per germline, CDR1 MDHEN and CDR2 SYDVKM. The CDR3 loop reads CAGQQGWTGELFF. CDR3 in DNA: TGTGCCGGTCAACAGGGGTGGACCGGGGAGCTGTTTTTT.

J is TRBJ1-4 and V is TRBV7-3; a possible D gene is TRBD1 (6 bases). Germline V gene sequence: CDR1 SGHTA, CDR2 FQGTGA. V was cut by 6 bases and J by 7 bases, with 9 bases left in between. The CDR3 extends over 12 amino acids. The CDR3 coding sequence is TGTGCCAGCAGGCAGGGGATTGAAAAACTGTTTTTT. This sequence encodes CASRQGIEKLFF.

The chain couples TRBV11-2 to TRBJ2-1; a possible D gene is TRBD1 (5 bases). Between the trimmed V and J ends, which lost 1 base and 7 bases, there was a span of 8 bases. CDR1 and CDR2 from the germline V gene are SGHAT and FQNNGV. This CDR3 comprises 13 residues. CDR3 sequence: CASSLAGRNEQFF. The CDR3 DNA sequence: TGTGCCAGCAGCTTAGCAGGGCGGAATGAGCAGTTCTTC.

This clone was picked up a small number of times. Compared with germline, one end of the junction differs, possibly owing to a read error. CDR3 in DNA: TGTTCCAGCAGCAGATACCGGGACTTTGGGAAGGCCGGGGAGCTGTTTTTT. It codes for CSSSRYRDFGKAGELFF. The V and J genes are TRBV7-9 and TRBJ2-2; tentative D call: TRBD2 (6 bases). CDR3 length: 17 residues. Germline V gene data show CDR1 as SEHNR and CDR2 as FQNEAQ (reference sequence).

The CDR3 coding sequence is TGTGCCAGTAGTATAGCAGGGGGAGGCGGGGAGCTGTTTTTT. This encodes CASSIAGGGGELFF. This chain connects TRBV19 to TRBJ2-2; a possible D gene is TRBD1 (7 bases). This CDR3 spans 14 amino acids. V gave up 1 base and J gave up 7 bases, with 10 bases separating them. The germline V gene has CDR1 LNHDA and CDR2 SQIVND (reference sequence).

This clone was counted only a few times. The chain couples TRBV19 to TRBJ2-3; 9 bases agree with TRBD2. With 1 base clipped from V and 3 bases from J, the junction kept 2 bases outside the gene matches. The germline CDR1 and CDR2 sequences are LNHDA and SQIVND (reference sequence). The CDR3 runs 15 residues. Written as DNA, the CDR3 is TGTGCCAGTAGTATAGGCGGGAGGGAGACAGATACGCAGTATTTT. Translating it yields CASSIGGRETDTQYF.

This clone showed up just a few times. Other nucleotide sequences from this sample produce the same CDR3. The chain has TRBV6-6 and TRBJ2-7; 11 positions match TRBD2. The CDR3 spans 14 residues. Per the germline V gene, CDR1 is MNHNY and CDR2 is SVGAGI (reference sequence). The V gene end was trimmed by 6 bases and the J gene end by 6 bases; junction bases not matched to a gene: 7. CDR3 DNA: TGTGCCAGCAGCATACTAGCGGGAGTAGCCGAGCAGTACTTC. The encoded protein is CASSILAGVAEQYF.

The V gene is TRBV10-3, the J gene TRBJ2-2; TRBD1 is a possible D gene (6 bases). Trimming stripped 7 bases from V and 1 base from J, with 13 bases between. The germline CDR1 and CDR2 sequences are ENHRY and SYGVKD. The CDR3 length is 15 residues. The DNA of the CDR3 is TGTGCCATCAAGCTGGACAGCCGGAACACCGGGGAGCTGTTTTTT. It yields the protein CAIKLDSRNTGELFF.

The gene calls are TRBV6-1 and TRBJ1-4, with 7 positions matching TRBD1. The CDR3 is made up of 15 amino acids. V lost 6 bases to trimming and J lost 10 bases; unmatched junction nucleotides: 14. Germline CDR1 and CDR2: MNHNS and SASEGT. The CDR3, as DNA: TGTGCCAGCAGCGGGGGGGATAGGGGGCCGAGAAAACTGTTTTTT. Its protein product is CASSGGDRGPRKLFF.

The chain combines TRBV11-2 with TRBJ2-1, with D possibly matching TRBD2 (5 bases). Germline lookup yields CDR1 SGHAT and CDR2 FQNNGV. The CDR3 loop spans 14 amino acids. The V end was cut by 2 bases, the J end by 10 bases, with 15 bases between. The DNA for the CDR3 is TGTGCCAGCAGCTTAACCCAGGCGACTAAGGAGCAGTTCTTC. It translates to CASSLTQATKEQFF.

There are a few counts of this clone. CDR3 nucleotide sequence: TGTGCCAGCAGTTCGCGGACAGCTAAGAGCTACAATGAGCAGTTCTTC. Translated, it gives CASSSRTAKSYNEQFF. The rearrangement links TRBV6-5 to TRBJ2-1; D perhaps matches TRBD1 (6 bases). The CDR3 is 16 residues long. The germline gives CDR1 MNHEY, CDR2 SVGAGI. With 4 bases removed from V and 3 bases from J, the gap between germline ends came to 16 bases.

The J gene is TRBJ2-1, the V gene TRBV2; the match to TRBD2 covers 9 bases. This CDR3 is 17 amino acids long. The V segment lost 2 bases and the J segment 5 bases; nucleotides outside the gene matches: 10. Germline V gene lookup returns CDR1 SNHLY and CDR2 FYNNEI. Here the CDR3 DNA reads TGTGCCAGCAGTGAATTGGGACTAGCCGGGGGGGACAATGAGCAGTTCTTC. Translated, it gives CASSELGLAGGDNEQFF.

The J gene is TRBJ2-2, the V gene TRBV28, with 8 bases matching TRBD2. The J segment lost 5 bases and the V segment lost 4 bases, leaving 12 bases of the junction unmatched. Germline V gives CDR1 MDHEN, CDR2 SYDVKM. This CDR3 spans 17 amino acids. DNA of the CDR3: TGTGCCAGCAGTTCCACCCGTCTAGCGGGTTGGACCGGGGAGCTGTTTTTT. Its translation is CASSSTRLAGWTGELFF.

The chain uses TRBV7-9 and TRBJ2-1; 8 bases are a match to TRBD2. V lost 7 bases, J lost 6 bases, and 11 bases stayed unmatched. Per germline, CDR1 SEHNR and CDR2 FQNEAQ (reference sequence). The CDR3 runs to 15 residues. CDR3 DNA sequence: TGTGCCAGCACCATAGGGGCGGGGGGTGTCAATGAGCAGTTCTTC. It codes for CASTIGAGGVNEQFF.

This chain joins TRBV6-5 and TRBJ2-7, with D possibly matching TRBD1 (6 bases). CDR1 is MNHEY, CDR2 SVGAGI, per germline. V lost 0 bases and J lost 5, with 11 bases in between. CDR3 size: 14 residues. The CDR3 here is CASSYSGGFNEQYF. DNA of the CDR3: TGTGCCAGCAGTTACTCAGGGGGTTTTAACGAGCAGTACTTC.

The chain combines TRBV4-1 with TRBJ1-3; D gene ambiguous. This CDR3 region has 16 residues. CDR1 is MGHRA, CDR2 YSYEKL, per germline. The germline V and J ends were trimmed by 0 bases and 0 bases, with 9 bases remaining between them. For the CDR3, the DNA is TGCGCCAGCAGCCAAGATCCGGGAGCCTCTGGAAACACCATATATTTT. This translates into CASSQDPGASGNTIYF.

A word on this clone: The sample carries other DNA sequences with the same CDR3. V and J are TRBV15 and TRBJ2-1, with D possibly matching TRBD2 (6 bases). This CDR3 has 13 amino acids. Trimming left V 0 bases short and J 7 bases short, with 7 bases between. The germline CDR1 and CDR2 sequences are LNHNV and YYDKDF (reference sequence). The CDR3 protein is CATSRDRGNEQFF. CDR3 nucleotide sequence: TGTGCCACCAGCAGAGATCGGGGGAATGAGCAGTTCTTC. The variable domain in full, completed from reference TRBV15 and TRBJ2-1, reads DAMVIQNPRYQVTQFGKPVTLSCSQTLNHNVMYWYQQKSSQAPKLLFHYYDKDFNNEADTPDNFQSRRPNTSFCFLDIRSPGLGDTAMYLCATSRDRGNEQFFGPGTRLTVL.

The chain recombines TRBV18 with TRBJ2-3; a weak D match, TRBD2 (5 bases). The CDR3 totals 16 residues. Germline CDR1 reads KGHSH; CDR2 reads LQKENI. V was clipped by 3 bases and J by 0 bases, with 13 bases between them. The CDR3 DNA is TGTGCCAGCTCACCTCGTGGAGGCACTAGCACAGATACGCAGTATTTT. It encodes CASSPRGGTSTDTQYF.

V and J are TRBV5-4 and TRBJ2-5; D possibly corresponds to TRBD2 (7 bases). The germline gives CDR1 SGHNT, CDR2 YYREEE (reference sequence). The CDR3 spans 17 residues. V was pared by 0 bases and J by 2 bases, with 17 bases between. In DNA, the CDR3 is TGTGCCAGCAGCTTGGCACCACTAGGGGGGGGGCAAGAGACCCAGTACTTC. Translating gives CASSLAPLGGGQETQYF.

The rearrangement joins TRBV18 to TRBJ1-3, with 7 bases fitting TRBD1. This CDR3 has 13 residues. Germline V gene sequence: CDR1 KGHSH, CDR2 LQKENI. Trimming cost V 5 bases and J 4 bases; bases outside gene matches: 2. The CDR3 is CASSGQAGNTIYF. In DNA, the CDR3 is TGTGCCAGCTCAGGACAGGCCGGAAACACCATATATTTT.

This chain connects TRBV5-5 to TRBJ1-2, with D perhaps matching TRBD1 (6 bases). The CDR3 totals 15 residues. Trimming took off 4 bases at V and 4 bases at J, with 17 bases between the two ends. Germline CDR1 SGHKS, CDR2 YYEKEE (reference sequence). CDR3 DNA sequence: TGTGCCAGCAGCAAACAGGGTAAAATGGGCTATGGCTACACCTTC. Its protein product is CASSKQGKMGYGYTF.